These T cell receptor beta chains were read from a single sample in a study of blood T cell repertoires in COVID-19. Clones were sequenced by immunoSEQ multiplex PCR, and TCRdb holds only the in-frame ones, with some missing. The sample has roughly 240,000 clones, 82% seen once. What was sequenced was peripheral blood. The origin of the receptors is a woman at least 80 years old with acute or convalescent COVID-19. Each CDR3 is given with its conserved first and last residue. D genes are given only for firm matches. Clone size, where shown, is once, few, many, or a class for clones that have expanded.

V gene	D gene	clone size	J gene	CDR3 DNA	CDR3 protein
TRBV25-1	.	.	TRBJ2-7	TGTGCCAGCAGTGGATGGCCGGGGTCACTGGATTACGAGCAGTACTTC	CASSGWPGSLDYEQYF
TRBV6-5	.	many	TRBJ1-2	TGTGCCAGCAGTTACGGGTCGGAGAGCTACACCTTC	CASSYGSESYTF
TRBV6-5	.	.	TRBJ1-1	TGTGCCAGCGAGATAGGACACGCGAACACTGAAGCTTTCTTT	CASEIGHANTEAFF
TRBV6-5	TRBD1	.	TRBJ2-1	TGTGCCAGCAGTTACTCTGGACAGGGGTATGGAATAGAGCAGTTCTTC	CASSYSGQGYGIEQFF
TRBV30	.	.	TRBJ1-5	TGTGCCTGGAGTGGAGCACTACCCTATCATAGCAATCAGCCCCAGCATTTT	CAWSGALPYHSNQPQHF
TRBV6-5	.	.	TRBJ1-5	TGTGCCAGCAGTCCACATAGCAATCAGCCCCAGCATTTT	CASSPHSNQPQHF
TRBV4-2	TRBD1	.	TRBJ1-2	TGTGCCAGCAGCCGCCAGACAGGGATTAACTATGGCTACACCTTC	CASSRQTGINYGYTF
TRBV6-1	.	.	TRBJ2-5	TGTGCCAGCAGTGAAGGAGATTTCGCAGGGTCAGAGACCCAGTACTTC	CASSEGDFAGSETQYF
TRBV6-2/TRBV6-3	.	.	TRBJ2-1	TGTGCCAGCAGTAGCGATTGGTTTGAGCAGTTCTTC	CASSSDWFEQFF
TRBV11-3	.	.	TRBJ2-1	TGTGCCAGCAGCTTAGATTCAGGGGATGAGCAGTTCTTC	CASSLDSGDEQFF
TRBV7-2	TRBD1	once	TRBJ2-1	TGTGCCAGCAGCCCCGACAGGGGGTCCTACAATGAGCAGTTCTTC	CASSPDRGSYNEQFF
TRBV14	TRBD1	.	TRBJ1-2	TGTGCCAGCAGTCTGGACAGGGGAAATTATGGCTACACCTTC	CASSLDRGNYGYTF
TRBV5-4	.	.	TRBJ2-5	TGTGCCAGCAGCACTAAGTACCAAGAGACCCAGTACTTC	CASSTKYQETQYF
TRBV5-1	TRBD1	.	TRBJ1-2	TGCGCCAGCAGCAAGCGACAGGGAGAAGGCTACACCTTC	CASSKRQGEGYTF
TRBV5-5	.	few	TRBJ2-1	TGTGCCAGCAGCTCGGGTGGCACCAACAATGAGCAGTTCTTC	CASSSGGTNNEQFF
TRBV9	.	.	TRBJ1-1	TGTGCCAGCAGCCCGGAGACAGTGAACACTGAAGCTTTCTTT	CASSPETVNTEAFF
TRBV2	TRBD1	.	TRBJ1-2	TGTGCCAGCAGCACCAGGGGGGACAGGGGGCGTACAGACTATGGCTACACCTTC	CASSTRGDRGRTDYGYTF
TRBV7-2	.	.	TRBJ2-1	TGTGCCAGCAGCTTAAAAAAAACGGCGGTGCAGTTCTTC	CASSLKKTAVQFF
TRBV9	TRBD1	few	TRBJ1-3	TGTGCCAGCAGCCCTCGACAGGGGAGCTCTGGAAACACCATATATTTT	CASSPRQGSSGNTIYF
TRBV15	.	few	TRBJ1-1	TGTGCCACCAGCAGAGTCCCTATGACTGAAGCTTTCTTT	CATSRVPMTEAFF
TRBV7-8	.	.	TRBJ2-5	TGTGCCAGCAGCCCCGAGGAAAAAGAGACCCAGTACTTC	CASSPEEKETQYF
TRBV28	.	once	TRBJ1-5	TGTGCCAGCAGCCGCAAACAGGGAAATAGCAATCAGCCCCAGCATTTT	CASSRKQGNSNQPQHF
TRBV4-3	.	once	TRBJ1-1	TGCGCCAGCAGCCAGGAAACAGGGCTCACTGAAGCTTTCTTT	CASSQETGLTEAFF
TRBV18	TRBD1	.	TRBJ1-2	TGTGCCAGCTCACCAAATCGATTTACAGGGGGCGGAAACTATGGCTACACCTTC	CASSPNRFTGGGNYGYTF
TRBV6-6	.	few	TRBJ1-4	TGTGCCAGCAGTTCCGCGGGTGCGACTAATGAAAAACTGTTTTTT	CASSSAGATNEKLFF
TRBV5-1	.	.	TRBJ2-7	TGCGCCAGCAGCTCCCTTGAGGGCGAGCAGTACTTC	CASSSLEGEQYF
TRBV29-1	TRBD1	.	TRBJ1-3	TGCAGCGGCGTGGGACAGGCTGGAAACACCATATATTTT	CSGVGQAGNTIYF
TRBV6-1	.	once	TRBJ1-2	TGTGCCAGCAGTGAAGTTCGACAGGTCTATGGCTACACCTTC	CASSEVRQVYGYTF
TRBV13	.	.	TRBJ1-1	TGTGCCAGCAGCTTAGGCCTAATTCTAGGGGGAACGGTGCACATGAACACTGAAGCTTTCTTT	CASSLGLILGGTVHMNTEAFF
TRBV5-1	.	.	TRBJ1-2	TGCGCCAGCAGCTCGAGGGGGACAAACTATGGCTACACCTTC	CASSSRGTNYGYTF
TRBV7-2	TRBD1	.	TRBJ2-7	TGTGCCAGCAGCTTAGCGGCGGCGACAGGGGGCTACGAGCAGTACTTC	CASSLAAATGGYEQYF
TRBV7-3	TRBD2	.	TRBJ2-1	TGTGCCAGCAGCTTAGACGGCGGGAGATACAATGAGCAGTTCTTC	CASSLDGGRYNEQFF
TRBV5-1	.	few	TRBJ1-1	TGCGCCAGCAGCCACGGGGTGGTGAACACTGAAGCTTTCTTT	CASSHGVVNTEAFF
TRBV7-2	TRBD2	.	TRBJ2-2	TGTGCCAGCAGCCTAAGACTAGCGGGAGGGACCGGGGAGCTGTTTTTT	CASSLRLAGGTGELFF
TRBV5-1	TRBD1	.	TRBJ1-2	TGCGCCAGCAGCTGGGGACAGGGAGGATCCAACTATGGCTACACCTTC	CASSWGQGGSNYGYTF
TRBV4-2	TRBD1	.	TRBJ1-3	TGTGCCAGCAGCCCAGAGGACAGGGAGCACACCATATATTTT	CASSPEDREHTIYF
TRBV9	TRBD2	.	TRBJ2-1	TGTGCCAGCAGTTCAAACCCCTATCCGTCGACTAGCGGGACGGAGTTCTTC	CASSSNPYPSTSGTEFF
TRBV15	TRBD2	.	TRBJ2-7	TGTGCCACCAGCGGCGAACTAGCGGGAGAAGTCGAGCAGTACTTC	CATSGELAGEVEQYF
TRBV19	.	.	TRBJ1-1	TGTGCCAGTAGTTCAAACAGTGAGAACACTGAAGCTTTCTTT	CASSSNSENTEAFF
TRBV7-9	TRBD1	.	TRBJ1-2	TGTGCCAGCAGCCTGACAGGGGTGGGCTATGGCTACACCTTC	CASSLTGVGYGYTF
TRBV5-6	.	once	TRBJ1-1	TGTGCCAGCAGCTTGGAGGGGTCAGGGACTGAAGCTTTCTTT	CASSLEGSGTEAFF
TRBV2	TRBD1	few	TRBJ2-1	TGTGCCAGCAGTGGGTGGGGGACAGGGAACAATGAGCAGTTCTTC	CASSGWGTGNNEQFF
TRBV18	TRBD1	few	TRBJ2-1	TGTGCCAGCTCACCCCGGGACAGGCAGGGTGAGCAGTTCTTC	CASSPRDRQGEQFF
TRBV3-1/TRBV3-2	TRBD1	.	TRBJ1-6	TGTGCCAGCAGTCCGTCCGGGGCAGGGGGCAAATCCCTCCACTTT	CASSPSGAGGKSLHF
TRBV2	TRBD1	.	TRBJ1-1	TGTGCCAGCAGCCCACAGGGGGCGGGGAACACTGAAGCTTTCTTT	CASSPQGAGNTEAFF
TRBV2	TRBD1	.	TRBJ1-3	TGTGCCAGCAGTCGACAGGGAACAATCGTCTCTGGAAACACCATATATTTT	CASSRQGTIVSGNTIYF
TRBV7-2	TRBD2	.	TRBJ2-1	TGTGCCAGCAGCCAGGTGGGCGGGGGTAGTTACAATGAGCAGTTCTTC	CASSQVGGGSYNEQFF
TRBV5-5	.	few	TRBJ1-1	TGTGCCAGCAGCTTCCTAGCAGCGATCAACCTGAACACTGAAGCTTTCTTT	CASSFLAAINLNTEAFF
TRBV19	TRBD1	.	TRBJ1-1	TGTGCCAGCAGGGACAGGGGGCCGGCGAGAACTGAAGCTTTCTTT	CASRDRGPARTEAFF
TRBV6-5	.	.	TRBJ2-5	TGTGCCAGCAGTCCCAACAGGGGAGGAGAGACCCAGTACTTC	CASSPNRGGETQYF
TRBV18	.	.	TRBJ1-3	TGTGCCAGCTCACCAGCGGGGGAAGGAAACACCATATATTTT	CASSPAGEGNTIYF
TRBV29-1	.	.	TRBJ1-2	TGCAGCGTAGATCAACAGGGAAGTGGCTACACCTTC	CSVDQQGSGYTF
TRBV18	.	few	TRBJ1-4	TGTGCCAGCTCAGTGGGAGGCAGAGCTAATGAAAAACTGTTTTTT	CASSVGGRANEKLFF
TRBV2	TRBD1	.	TRBJ1-1	TGTGCCAGTGACGGGACAGGGGCTGAAGCTTTCTTT	CASDGTGAEAFF
TRBV18	.	.	TRBJ2-2	TGTGCCAGCTCTCCGACCCGACACGTCGGCGGGGAGCTGTTTTTT	CASSPTRHVGGELFF
TRBV6-5	.	.	TRBJ2-2	TGTGCCAGCAGGGCCGGGGGTCCTGGGGAGCTGTTTTTT	CASRAGGPGELFF
TRBV20-1	.	.	TRBJ2-7	TGCAGTGCTAGTGCAGACTCCTACGAGCAGTACTTC	CSASADSYEQYF
TRBV5-1	.	.	TRBJ2-5	TGCGCCAGCAGCTTGGTGGGGGGGCAGCAAGAGACCCAGTACTTC	CASSLVGGQQETQYF
TRBV7-2	TRBD1	.	TRBJ2-5	TGTGCCAGCAGCTCGACACGACAGGGGTGGGAGACCCAGTACTTC	CASSSTRQGWETQYF
TRBV3-1/TRBV3-2	TRBD2	.	TRBJ2-1	TGTGCCAGCAGCCCCCAGCTAGCGGGAGCTTACAATGAGCAGTTCTTC	CASSPQLAGAYNEQFF